One and the same sample provided the 18 T cell receptor beta chains below, sequenced in a study of breast tumors, draining lymph nodes, adjacent tissues. The lymph nodes were axillary draining lymph nodes from breast cancer patients. TCRdb processed the multiplex PCR reads anew with MiXCR; each CDR3 protein has one entry. Of 200,000 to 300,000 distinct CDR3 sequences listed, around 30% are singletons. Sequencing input: axillary lymph node tissue. The receptors here all came from a female donor with breast cancer. Some clones in this sample may be carry-over from other donors' samples.

As regards this clonotype: This CDR3 is missing its conserved last phenylalanine or tryptophan, likely due to a read error. As DNA, the CDR3 is TGTGCCGGCAGCGTGGGACTGGGGTTCACAGATACGCAGTATTCT. This encodes CAGSVGLGFTDTQYS. V and J are TRBV7-2 and TRBJ2-3; a weak D match, TRBD2 (6 bases). In germline, CDR1 is SGHTA, CDR2 FQGNSA. The CDR3 runs to 15 residues.

Ten or more counts support this clonotype. The rearrangement links TRBV24-1 to TRBJ2-7, with TRBD2 matching over 12 bases. The CDR3 extends over 18 amino acids. V trimming: 2 bases; J trimming: 0 bases; junction bases outside the gene matches: 7. CDR1 and CDR2 (germline): KGHDR, SFDVKD. CDR3: CATSDSPSGRASSYEQYF. CDR3 in DNA: TGTGCCACCAGTGATTCTCCTAGCGGGAGGGCAAGCTCCTACGAGCAGTACTTC.

Note on this clonotype: At one end the junction does not follow the germline gene, possibly because of a read error. This chain links TRBV7-6 with TRBJ2-3; perhaps TRBD2 as D (6 bases). In germline, CDR1 is SGHVS, CDR2 FNYEAQ. This CDR3 contains 16 residues. CDR3 region: CASSLGTNLRTHTQYF. Here the CDR3 DNA reads TGTGCCAGCAGCTTAGGGACTAACCTACGCACACATACGCAGTATTTC.

This clonotype has just a few counts. The chain has TRBV19 and TRBJ2-5; 8 bases are shared with TRBD2. Germline V CDR1 and CDR2: LNHDA, SQIVND (reference sequence). The CDR3 loop spans 23 amino acids. Unmatched junction bases numbered 37, after V lost 10 bases and J lost 3 bases. The CDR3 DNA reads TGTGCCACCACTTCTTTTAGTGTCCTACCAAAGCGGGAGAAGCCAGCGCAAAAAGAGACCCAGTACTTC. The encoded protein is CATTSFSVLPKREKPAQKETQYF.

There are many counts of this clonotype. The chain recombines TRBV29-1 with TRBJ2-1; TRBD2 matches at 9 bases. The germline gives CDR1 SQVTM, CDR2 ANQGSEA. This CDR3 has 17 amino acids. V dropped 4 bases and J dropped 6; count of bases not matched to a gene: 16. CDR3 sequence: CSVGANVAGVIVNEQFF. CDR3 nucleotide sequence: TGCAGCGTTGGGGCCAACGTAGCGGGAGTTATAGTCAATGAGCAGTTCTTC.

This clonotype was recorded many times. The CDR3 nucleotides read TGTGCCAGCAGCTCGGGGGACCGACTAGCGGAGAACACCGGGGAGCTGTTTTTT. It codes for CASSSGDRLAENTGELFF. The chain employs TRBV11-3 and TRBJ2-2; TRBD2 aligns across 9 bases. V lost 4 bases, J lost 1 base, and 10 bases stayed unmatched. The CDR3 totals 18 residues. Germline V gene sequence: CDR1 SGHNT, CDR2 YENEEA.

Here the CDR3 reads CSVEAAIHTEAFF. The CDR3 DNA is TGCAGCGTTGAGGCAGCCATCCACACTGAAGCTTTCTTT. The rearrangement joins TRBV29-1 to TRBJ1-1, with D hard to call. The germline CDR1 and CDR2 sequences are SQVTM and ANQGSEA. Trimming took 3 bases from V and 3 from J, leaving 11 bases between them. The CDR3 consists of 13 residues.

The gene calls are TRBV27 and TRBJ1-5, with TRBD1 identical over 7 bases. The CDR3 has 12 amino acids. Looked up from germline, CDR1 is MNHEY and CDR2 is SMNVEV (reference sequence). The ends lost 8 bases at V and 10 bases at J; junction bases unmatched: 8. The CDR3 region has the DNA TGTGCCAGCGTACACCGGGACAGTCCCCAGCATTTT. This translates into CASVHRDSPQHF.

This clonotype came up many times. The chain recombines TRBV7-9 with TRBJ2-7, with D maybe TRBD1 (6 bases). The CDR3 extends over 16 amino acids. V was cut by 1 base and J by 1 base, with 14 bases left in between. The V gene's germline CDR1 is SEHNR and CDR2 FQNEAQ (reference sequence). As DNA, the CDR3 is TGTGCCAGCAGCTTAGACCTGACAGGATCGTCCTACGAGCAGTACTTC. Its protein is CASSLDLTGSSYEQYF.

This clonotype was seen many times. This chain uses TRBV20-1 with TRBJ2-6; 9 nucleotides agree with TRBD2. Trimming at V came to 3 bases and at J to 4 bases, leaving 7 bases not matched to a gene. Per the germline V gene, CDR1 is DFQATT and CDR2 is SNEGSKA (reference sequence). The CDR3 has 16 residues. The CDR3 DNA is TGCAGTGCTAGTTCTAGCGGGAAACGGGGGGCCAACGTCCTGACTTTC. Residues: CSASSSGKRGANVLTF.

This clonotype showed up many times. The chain carries TRBV5-1 and TRBJ2-1; 10 bases are shared with TRBD2. Germline trimming cut 4 bases from V and 2 bases from J; bases unmatched to any gene: 9. The CDR3 runs to 17 residues. Germline CDR1 reads SGHRS; CDR2 reads YFSETQ. The CDR3 region is CASSLGLAENAYNEQFF. CDR3 bases: TGCGCCAGCAGCCTAGGACTAGCGGAAAACGCCTACAATGAGCAGTTCTTC.

This clonotype was picked up a small number of times. The V and J genes are TRBV27 and TRBJ2-6; no definite D call. The CDR3 is 16 amino acids. Germline lookup yields CDR1 MNHEY and CDR2 SMNVEV (reference sequence). Trimming shortened V by 0 bases and J by 3 bases, and 9 bases separated the two germline ends. The CDR3 sequence is CASSLSSGYGANVLTF. In nucleotides, the CDR3 is TGTGCCAGCAGTTTATCATCAGGATATGGGGCCAACGTCCTGACTTTC.

In its sample, this clonotype was seen many times. The rearrangement uses TRBV25-1 and TRBJ2-1; 7 nucleotides match TRBD1. V shed 3 bases, J shed 9 bases, and the junction held 11 bases outside the gene matches. From germline, CDR1 is MGHDK and CDR2 SYGVNS. This CDR3 comprises 15 residues. CDR3 coding DNA: TGTGCCAGCAGTGATGCAAGTACAGGGGAAAGTGAGCAGTTCTTC. It specifies CASSDASTGESEQFF. Supplemented by reference TRBV25-1 and TRBJ2-1, the full variable domain reads EADIYQTPRYLVIGTGKKITLECSQTMGHDKMYWYQQDPGMELHLIHYSYGVNSTEKGDLSSESTVSRIRTEHFPLTLESARPSHTSQYLCASSDASTGESEQFFGPGTRLTVL.

This clonotype has ten or more counts. As DNA, the CDR3 is TGTGCCAGCAGCCGCGGGACTAGCGGGAGGATCCAAGAGACCCAGTACTTC. Translation: CASSRGTSGRIQETQYF. V usage is TRBV14 and J usage is TRBJ2-5; 15 bases match TRBD2. Germline loops: CDR1 SGHDN, CDR2 FVKESK. V gave up 4 bases and J gave up 1 base; unmatched junction bases: 4. The CDR3 extends over 17 amino acids.

Concerning this clonotype itself: A much bigger clone sits one base away, suggesting this may be a read error. The conserved closing phenylalanine or tryptophan is absent in this CDR3, likely reflecting a read error. The V gene is TRBV19, the J gene TRBJ2-1; 7 bases are a match to TRBD1. Trimming cost V 4 bases and J 5 bases; bases outside gene matches: 11. Germline values: CDR1 LNHDA, CDR2 SQIVND (reference sequence). The CDR3 is 16 amino acids. The CDR3 loop reads CASSSPGTARHNEQFL. CDR3 DNA sequence: TGTGCCAGTAGTAGTCCCGGGACAGCTCGACACAATGAGCAGTTCCTC.

There are many counts of this clonotype. The gene calls are TRBV20-1 and TRBJ2-2, with TRBD2 matching over 8 bases. Germline trimming cut 4 bases from V and 0 bases from J; bases unmatched to any gene: 4. CDR3 length equals 15 residues. CDR1 and CDR2 (germline): DFQATT, SNEGSKA (reference sequence). The DNA for the CDR3 is TGCAGTGCTATAGCGGGACACGCGAACACCGGGGAGCTGTTTTTT. Its translation: CSAIAGHANTGELFF.

This clonotype was detected ten times or more. The chain carries TRBV11-2 and TRBJ2-2; D is perhaps TRBD2 (5 bases). The CDR3 loop spans 14 amino acids. Germline CDR1 and CDR2: SGHAT and FQNNGV. Trimming removed 5 bases at V and 4 bases at J, with 11 bases between. This CDR3 is CASSHRTRTGELFF. CDR3 DNA sequence: TGTGCCAGCAGCCATAGGACTCGCACCGGGGAGCTGTTTTTT.

This clonotype has a handful of counts. The chain has TRBV20-1 and TRBJ2-4; unclear D gene. The germline V and J ends were trimmed by 7 bases and 2 bases, with 15 bases remaining between them. This CDR3 is built from 14 residues. The germline gives CDR1 DFQATT, CDR2 SNEGSKA (reference sequence). Written as DNA, the CDR3 is TGCAGTGTTTCGCTATGGGAACCCAAAAACATTCAGTACTTC. Its translation: CSVSLWEPKNIQYF.